This T cell receptor (beta chain) was sequenced for a study of PD-L1 blockade in urothelial cancer. Overall study: Samples of blood were analyzed 3 weeks (second dose) and 6 weeks after treatment start.

Using immunoSEQ multiplex PCR, the repertoire was profiled, and TCRdb retains in-frame clones only, with some absent. The data show fewer than 90,000 clones, more than 85% seen once. V shed 4 bases and J 5 bases; nucleotides not matched to a gene: 9. This CDR3 has 15 amino acids. Germline loops: CDR1 SGHNT, CDR2 YYREEE (reference sequence). Described time point: peripheral blood 6 weeks after treatment start. The TCR sequence derives from a woman aged 80 or older with urothelial cancer. The material sequenced was PBMCs, taken around atezolizumab (anti-PD-L1) treatment. The chain is built from TRBV5-4 and TRBJ1-1; 9 nucleotides align to TRBD1. The DNA of the CDR3 is TGTGCCAGCAGCCCCGTCGACAGGGGGATGACTGAAGCTTTCTTT. This sequence encodes CASSPVDRGMTEAFF.